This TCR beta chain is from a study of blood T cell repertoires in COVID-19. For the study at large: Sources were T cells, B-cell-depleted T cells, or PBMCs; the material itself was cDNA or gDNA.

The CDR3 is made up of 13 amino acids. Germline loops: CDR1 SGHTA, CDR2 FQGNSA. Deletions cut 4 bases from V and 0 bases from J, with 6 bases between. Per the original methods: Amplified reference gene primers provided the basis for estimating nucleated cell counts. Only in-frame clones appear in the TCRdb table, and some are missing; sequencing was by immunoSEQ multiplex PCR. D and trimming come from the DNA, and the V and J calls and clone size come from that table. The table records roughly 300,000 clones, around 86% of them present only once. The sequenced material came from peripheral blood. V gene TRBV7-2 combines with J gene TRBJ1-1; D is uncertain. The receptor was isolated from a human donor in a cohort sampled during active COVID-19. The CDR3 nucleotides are TGTGCCAGCAGCTATCAAATGAACACTGAAGCTTTCTTT. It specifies CASSYQMNTEAFF.